This entry features one T cell receptor (beta chain) sequence. These data originate in a study of T cell responses to AZD1222 COVID-19 vaccine. Some clones are missing from TCRdb's copy, which holds only in-frame ones; the method was immunoSEQ multiplex PCR. The data contain 120,000 to 150,000 clones, 88% of them singletons. CDR3 length equals 13 residues. The germline V gene has CDR1 GTSNPN and CDR2 SVGIG (reference sequence). The V gene lost 6 bases and the J gene lost 0 bases, with 9 bases spanning the gap. The J gene is TRBJ1-5, the V gene TRBV30; D ambiguous. Sequencing used peripheral blood, obtained on day 0 of AZD1222 vaccination. This clonotype originated in an adult in good health. This CDR3 reads CACSGDSNQPQHF. The CDR3 nucleotides read TGTGCCTGTTCGGGCGATAGCAATCAGCCCCAGCATTTT.